These T cell receptor beta chains were read from a single sample in a study of blood T cells in healthy people across ages. TCRdb used MiXCR to reprocess the 5' RACE reads, holding one entry per CDR3 protein. The sample contains about 1.8 million distinct CDR3 sequences, about 50% of which appear only once. The material sequenced was blood. The receptors shown here come from a woman aged 40 to 49 in good health. The CDR3 runs from the conserved cysteine through the conserved F or W. Fields, in order: V gene, J gene, D gene, CDR3 protein. D genes are given only for firm matches.

V: TRBV27
J: TRBJ2-4
D: .
CDR3: CASSWFGGRKNIQYF

V: TRBV21-1
J: TRBJ2-7
D: .
CDR3: CASIQDGRGYEQYF

V: TRBV7-2
J: TRBJ1-2
D: .
CDR3: CASSSSLAGVGGYTF

V: TRBV20-1
J: TRBJ2-5
D: .
CDR3: CSTIKPGVETQYF

V: TRBV12-3/TRBV12-4
J: TRBJ2-7
D: TRBD2
CDR3: CASSSAASGEYEQYF

V: TRBV5-1
J: TRBJ2-7
D: TRBD2
CDR3: CASSLGPSGGPRNEQYF

V: TRBV27
J: TRBJ2-3
D: .
CDR3: CASRRKTSTDTLYF

V: TRBV6-2/TRBV6-3
J: TRBJ1-4
D: TRBD1
CDR3: CASSSHPGTGRDEKLFF

V: TRBV7-8
J: TRBJ2-5
D: .
CDR3: CASIHPGQPQETQYF

V: TRBV29-1
J: TRBJ1-1
D: .
CDR3: CSVDVWPGSAAFF

V: TRBV6-5
J: TRBJ1-1
D: TRBD1
CDR3: CASREQGWITEAFF

V: TRBV15
J: TRBJ2-3
D: .
CDR3: CATSRAPSGDTQYF

V: TRBV2
J: TRBJ2-7
D: TRBD1
CDR3: CASSEWDSYEQYF

V: TRBV14
J: TRBJ2-5
D: .
CDR3: CASSQLNSVLETQYF

V: TRBV28
J: TRBJ1-2
D: .
CDR3: CASNNFRGARGYTF

V: TRBV6-5
J: TRBJ2-1
D: .
CDR3: CASISSGNEQFF

V: TRBV11-3
J: TRBJ2-4
D: .
CDR3: CASSWSSWGAKNIQYF

V: TRBV20-1
J: TRBJ2-3
D: TRBD1
CDR3: CSARGTGGKGDTQYF

V: TRBV5-1
J: TRBJ2-5
D: TRBD2
CDR3: CASSSSSGGEETQYF

V: TRBV3-1
J: TRBJ2-6
D: .
CDR3: CASSPQKSSSGANVLTF

V: TRBV20-1
J: TRBJ2-1
D: TRBD2
CDR3: CSAQRGGFASGGYNEQFF

V: TRBV20-1
J: TRBJ1-6
D: .
CDR3: CSAPGTLYNSPLHF

V: TRBV15
J: TRBJ1-4
D: .
CDR3: CATSIRGNEKLFF

V: TRBV7-6
J: TRBJ2-1
D: TRBD2
CDR3: CASSGGIAGGYEQFF

V: TRBV10-3
J: .
D: .
CDR3: CAISESSILREQYF